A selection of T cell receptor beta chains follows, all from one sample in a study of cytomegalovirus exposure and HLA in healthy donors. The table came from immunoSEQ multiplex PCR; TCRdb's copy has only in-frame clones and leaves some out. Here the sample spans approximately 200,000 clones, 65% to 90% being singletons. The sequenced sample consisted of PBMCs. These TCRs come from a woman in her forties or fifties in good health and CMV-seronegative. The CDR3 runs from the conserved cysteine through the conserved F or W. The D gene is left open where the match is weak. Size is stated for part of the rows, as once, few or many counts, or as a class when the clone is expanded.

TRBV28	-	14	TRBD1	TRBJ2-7	TGTGCCACCTTTACCGGGACAGGGGGCTACGAGCAGTACTTC	CATFTGTGGYEQYF
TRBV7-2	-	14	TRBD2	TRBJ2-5	TGTGCCAGCGTCCGGGGGGGGTCCCAAGAGACCCAGTACTTC	CASVRGGSQETQYF
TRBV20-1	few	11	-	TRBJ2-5	TGCAGTGCCAGACAGGAAGAGACCCAGTACTTC	CSARQEETQYF
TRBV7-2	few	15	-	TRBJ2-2	TGTGCCAGCAGCTTAGGGGGGGTCCACACCGGGGAGCTGTTTTTT	CASSLGGVHTGELFF
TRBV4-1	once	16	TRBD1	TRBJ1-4	TGCGCCAGCAGCCGACCATCGGACAGGGGTAATGAAAAACTGTTTTTT	CASSRPSDRGNEKLFF
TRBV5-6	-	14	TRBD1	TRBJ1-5	TGTGCCAGCAGCTTAGGGACAGCTCCCGAGCCCCAGCATTTT	CASSLGTAPEPQHF
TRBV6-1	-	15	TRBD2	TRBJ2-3	TGTGCCAGCAGTCTCGAAGCGGGAACCACAGATACGCAGTATTTT	CASSLEAGTTDTQYF
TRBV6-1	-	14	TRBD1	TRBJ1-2	TGTGCCAGCAGTGAAGGGACAGGGGGCTATGGCTACACCTTC	CASSEGTGGYGYTF
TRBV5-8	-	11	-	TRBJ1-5	TGTGCCAGCAGCCAGGATCAGCCCCAGCATTTT	CASSQDQPQHF
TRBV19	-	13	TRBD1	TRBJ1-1	TGTGCCAGTAGGGGACAGGGAAGGACTGAAGCTTTCTTT	CASRGQGRTEAFF
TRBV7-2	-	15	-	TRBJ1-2	TGTGCCAGCAGCTTAGCGAGGTCGGGGGTCTATGGCTACACCTTC	CASSLARSGVYGYTF
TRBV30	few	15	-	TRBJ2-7	TGTGCCTGGAGTGTACGAACGGACACCACCTACGAGCAGTACTTC	CAWSVRTDTTYEQYF
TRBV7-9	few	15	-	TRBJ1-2	TGTGCCAGCAGCTTAGTGACAGGAGCTAACTATGGCTACACCTTC	CASSLVTGANYGYTF
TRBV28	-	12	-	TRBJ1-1	TGTGCCAGCAGTTTACTGTACACTGAAGCTTTCTTT	CASSLLYTEAFF
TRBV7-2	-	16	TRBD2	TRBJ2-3	TGTGCCAGCAGCCCCGGACTAGCGGGACACACAGATACGCAGTATTTT	CASSPGLAGHTDTQYF
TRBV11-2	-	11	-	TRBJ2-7	TGTGCCAGCAGCTCAGGGGACGAGCAGTACTTC	CASSSGDEQYF
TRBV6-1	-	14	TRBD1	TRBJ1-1	TGTGCCAGCATGCGGGACAGGAGCAACACTGAAGCTTTCTTT	CASMRDRSNTEAFF
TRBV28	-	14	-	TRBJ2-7	TGTGCCAGCAGAGGGGAAGGGATCTCCTACGAGCAGTACTTC	CASRGEGISYEQYF
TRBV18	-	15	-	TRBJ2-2	TGTGCCAGCTCACCACCTCGTACAGCTGGCGGGGAGCTGTTTTTT	CASSPPRTAGGELFF
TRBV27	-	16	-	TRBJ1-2	TGTGCCAGCAGTTTTGCAGGGAGGAGACCCCACTATGGCTACACCTTC	CASSFAGRRPHYGYTF
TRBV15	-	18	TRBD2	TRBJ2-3	TGTGCCACCAGCAGCCTAACGACTAGCGGGAGGGGTACAGATACGCAGTATTTT	CATSSLTTSGRGTDTQYF
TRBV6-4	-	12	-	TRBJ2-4	TGTGCCCGGTCGGGTGAGGTTATCATTCAGTACTTC	CARSGEVIIQYF
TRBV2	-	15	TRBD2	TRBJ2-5	TGTGCCAGCAGTGAGCAATGGACGGGAGGGGAGACCCAGTACTTC	CASSEQWTGGETQYF
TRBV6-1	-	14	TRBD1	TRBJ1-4	TGTGCCAGCAGAAGGACAGGCCAGAAGGAAAAACTGTTTTTT	CASRRTGQKEKLFF
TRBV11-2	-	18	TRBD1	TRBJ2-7	TGTGCCAGCAGCCCTCGGACAGGGGGCGGTGTAGTAACCTACGAGCAGTACTTC	CASSPRTGGGVVTYEQYF
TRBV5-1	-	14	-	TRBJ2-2	TGCGCCAGCAGCTTGTCAGGGGCGCCCGGGGAGCTGTTTTTT	CASSLSGAPGELFF
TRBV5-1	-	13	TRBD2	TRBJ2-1	TGCGCCAGCAGACGGGAGGGCTACAATGAGCAGTTCTTC	CASRREGYNEQFF
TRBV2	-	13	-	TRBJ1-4	TGTGCCAGCAGTGGTAGGAGTAATGAAAAACTGTTTTTT	CASSGRSNEKLFF
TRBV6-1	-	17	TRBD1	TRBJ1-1	TGTGCCAGCAGTGAAAAGCAGGGGGCATTTGTCAGATCTGAAGCTTTCTTT	CASSEKQGAFVRSEAFF
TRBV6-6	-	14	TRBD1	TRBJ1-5	TGTGCCAGCAGTACCGGACAGGGATATCAGCCCCAGCATTTT	CASSTGQGYQPQHF
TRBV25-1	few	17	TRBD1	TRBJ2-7	TGTGCCAGCGAGACCGGGACAGGGATGACAAAAAGCTACGAGCAGTACTTC	CASETGTGMTKSYEQYF
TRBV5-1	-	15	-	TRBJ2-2	TGCGCCAGCAGCTTGGTGCCGATAGAAACCGGGGAGCTGTTTTTT	CASSLVPIETGELFF
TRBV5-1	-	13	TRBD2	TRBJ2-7	TGCGCCAGCCGGCTAGCGGTTAACTACGAGCAGTACTTC	CASRLAVNYEQYF
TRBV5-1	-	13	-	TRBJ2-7	TGCGCCAGCAGCTCGCCACCGGCGGACGAGCAGTACTTC	CASSSPPADEQYF
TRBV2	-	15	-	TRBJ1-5	TGTGCCAGCAGTGAAGCGCATCGGGGTCGTCAGCCCCAGCATTTT	CASSEAHRGRQPQHF
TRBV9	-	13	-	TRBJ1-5	TGTGCCAGCAGCGCGATGGACAGAGGGCCCCAGCATTTT	CASSAMDRGPQHF
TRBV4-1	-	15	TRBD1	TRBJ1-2	TGCGCCAGCACCATGTTGACAGGGGGCAACTATGGCTACACCTTC	CASTMLTGGNYGYTF
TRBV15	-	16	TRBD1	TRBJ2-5	TGTGCCACCAGCAGTCCAAACAGGGGGCAGGGAGAGACCCAGTACTTC	CATSSPNRGQGETQYF
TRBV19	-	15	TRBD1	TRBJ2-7	TGTGCCAGTAGCCCCGACAGGGTAGTCTCCTACGAGCAGTACTTC	CASSPDRVVSYEQYF
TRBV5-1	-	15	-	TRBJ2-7	TGCGCCAGCAGCCAGGATGCAGGAAGAATCTACGAGCAGTACTTC	CASSQDAGRIYEQYF
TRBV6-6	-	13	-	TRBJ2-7	TGTGCCAGCAAGAAGGACAATTCCTACGAGCAGTACTTC	CASKKDNSYEQYF
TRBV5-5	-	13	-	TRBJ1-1	TGTGCCAGCAGCCACGGACAGAACACTGAAGCTTTCTTT	CASSHGQNTEAFF
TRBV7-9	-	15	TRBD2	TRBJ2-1	TGTGCCAGCAGCTTAGCGGGAGGGCTTGTAAATGAGCAGTTCTTC	CASSLAGGLVNEQFF
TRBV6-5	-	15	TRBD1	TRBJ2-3	TGTGCCAGCAGTTATGAGGGGGCTAGCACAGATACGCAGTATTTT	CASSYEGASTDTQYF
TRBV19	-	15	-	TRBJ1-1	TGTGCCAGCCGCCGAAGACAGATACAAAACACTGAAGCTTTCTTT	CASRRRQIQNTEAFF
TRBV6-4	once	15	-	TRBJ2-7	TGTGCCAGCAGTGAGTGGGAGGGGGACTCCTACGAGCAGTACTTC	CASSEWEGDSYEQYF
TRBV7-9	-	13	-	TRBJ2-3	TGTTCCAGCAGCTCGAACTCCGCAGATACGCAGTATTTT	CSSSSNSADTQYF